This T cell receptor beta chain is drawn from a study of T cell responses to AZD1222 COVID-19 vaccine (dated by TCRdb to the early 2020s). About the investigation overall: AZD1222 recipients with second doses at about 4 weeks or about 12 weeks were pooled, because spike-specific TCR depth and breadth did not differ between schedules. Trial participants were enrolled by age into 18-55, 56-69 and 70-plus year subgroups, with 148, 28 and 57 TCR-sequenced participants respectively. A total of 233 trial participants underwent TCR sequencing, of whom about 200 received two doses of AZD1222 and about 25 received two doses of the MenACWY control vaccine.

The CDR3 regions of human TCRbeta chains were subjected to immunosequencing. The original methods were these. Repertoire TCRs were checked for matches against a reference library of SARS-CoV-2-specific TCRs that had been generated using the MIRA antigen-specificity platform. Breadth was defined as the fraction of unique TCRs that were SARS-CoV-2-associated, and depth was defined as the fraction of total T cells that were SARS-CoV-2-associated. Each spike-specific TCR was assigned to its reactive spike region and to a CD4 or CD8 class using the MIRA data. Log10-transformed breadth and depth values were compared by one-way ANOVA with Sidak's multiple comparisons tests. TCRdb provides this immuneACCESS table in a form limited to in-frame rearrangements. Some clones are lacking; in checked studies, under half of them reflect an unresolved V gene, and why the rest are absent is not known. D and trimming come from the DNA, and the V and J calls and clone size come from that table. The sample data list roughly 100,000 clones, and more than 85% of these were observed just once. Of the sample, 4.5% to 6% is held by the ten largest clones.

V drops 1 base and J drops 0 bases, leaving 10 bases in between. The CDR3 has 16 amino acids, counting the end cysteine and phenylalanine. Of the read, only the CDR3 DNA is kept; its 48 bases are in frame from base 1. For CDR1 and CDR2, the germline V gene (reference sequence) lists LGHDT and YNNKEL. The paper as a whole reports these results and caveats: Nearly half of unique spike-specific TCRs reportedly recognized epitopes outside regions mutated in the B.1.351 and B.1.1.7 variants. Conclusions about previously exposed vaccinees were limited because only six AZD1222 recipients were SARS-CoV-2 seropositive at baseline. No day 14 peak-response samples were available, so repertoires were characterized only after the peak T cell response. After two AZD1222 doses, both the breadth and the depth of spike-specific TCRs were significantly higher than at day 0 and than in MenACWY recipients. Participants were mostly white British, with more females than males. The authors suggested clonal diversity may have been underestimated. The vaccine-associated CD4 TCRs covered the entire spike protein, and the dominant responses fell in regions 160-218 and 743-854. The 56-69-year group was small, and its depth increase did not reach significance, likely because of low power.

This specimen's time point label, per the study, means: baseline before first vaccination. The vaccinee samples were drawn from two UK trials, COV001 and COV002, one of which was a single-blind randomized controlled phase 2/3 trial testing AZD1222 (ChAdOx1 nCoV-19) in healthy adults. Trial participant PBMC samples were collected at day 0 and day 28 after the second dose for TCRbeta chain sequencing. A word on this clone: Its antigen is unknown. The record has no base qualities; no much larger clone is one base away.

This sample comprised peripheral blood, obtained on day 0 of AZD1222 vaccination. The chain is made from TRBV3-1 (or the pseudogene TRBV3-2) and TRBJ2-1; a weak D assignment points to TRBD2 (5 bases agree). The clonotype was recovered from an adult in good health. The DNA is TGTGCCAGCAGCCAAGTAAGCGGTAGCTCCTACAATGAGCAGTTCTTC. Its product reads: CASSQVSGSSYNEQFF.